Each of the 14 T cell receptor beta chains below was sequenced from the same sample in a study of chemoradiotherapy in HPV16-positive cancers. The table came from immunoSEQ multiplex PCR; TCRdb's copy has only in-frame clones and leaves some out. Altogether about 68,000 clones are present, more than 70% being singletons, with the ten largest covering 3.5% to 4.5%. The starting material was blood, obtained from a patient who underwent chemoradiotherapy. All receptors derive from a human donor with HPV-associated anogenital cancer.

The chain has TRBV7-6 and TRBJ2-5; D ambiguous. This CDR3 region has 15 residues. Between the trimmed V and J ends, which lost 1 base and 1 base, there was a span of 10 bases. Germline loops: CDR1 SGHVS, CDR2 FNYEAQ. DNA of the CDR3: TGTGCCAGCAGCTTAGAGCCGGAGACCCAAGAGACCCAGTACTTC. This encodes CASSLEPETQETQYF.

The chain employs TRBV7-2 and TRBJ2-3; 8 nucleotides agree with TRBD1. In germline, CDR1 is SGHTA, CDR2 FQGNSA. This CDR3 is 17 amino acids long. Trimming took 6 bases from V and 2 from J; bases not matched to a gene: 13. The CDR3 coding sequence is TGTGCCAGCAGTCTCGGACAGGGCCACCCCTCCACAGATACGCAGTATTTT. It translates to CASSLGQGHPSTDTQYF.

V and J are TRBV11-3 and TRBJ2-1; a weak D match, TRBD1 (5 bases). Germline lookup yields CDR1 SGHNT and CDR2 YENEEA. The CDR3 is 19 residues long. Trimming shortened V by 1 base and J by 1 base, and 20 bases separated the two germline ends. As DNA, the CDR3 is TGTGCCAGCAGCTTAGGATGGGCGGTGGGGCCTGGGTCCTACAATGAGCAGTTCTTC. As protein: CASSLGWAVGPGSYNEQFF. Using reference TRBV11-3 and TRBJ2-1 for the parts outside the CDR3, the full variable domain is EAGVVQSPRYKIIEKKQPVAFWCNPISGHNTLYWYLQNLGQGPELLIRYENEEAVDDSQLPKDRFSAERLKGVDSTLKIQPAELGDSAVYLCASSLGWAVGPGSYNEQFFGPGTRLTVL.

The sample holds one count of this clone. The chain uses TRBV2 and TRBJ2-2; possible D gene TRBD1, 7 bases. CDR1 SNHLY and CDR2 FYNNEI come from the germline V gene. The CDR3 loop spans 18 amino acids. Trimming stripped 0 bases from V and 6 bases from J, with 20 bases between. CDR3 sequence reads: CASSEAWRGRVGSGELFF. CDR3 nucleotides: TGTGCCAGCAGTGAAGCTTGGAGGGGGCGCGTAGGGTCCGGGGAGCTGTTTTTT.

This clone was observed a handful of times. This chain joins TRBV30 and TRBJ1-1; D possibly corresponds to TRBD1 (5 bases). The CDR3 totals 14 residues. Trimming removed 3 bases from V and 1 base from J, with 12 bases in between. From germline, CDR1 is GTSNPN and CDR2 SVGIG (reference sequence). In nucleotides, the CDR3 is TGTGCCTGGAGACAGGATACGAGGAACACTGAAGCTTTCTTT. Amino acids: CAWRQDTRNTEAFF.

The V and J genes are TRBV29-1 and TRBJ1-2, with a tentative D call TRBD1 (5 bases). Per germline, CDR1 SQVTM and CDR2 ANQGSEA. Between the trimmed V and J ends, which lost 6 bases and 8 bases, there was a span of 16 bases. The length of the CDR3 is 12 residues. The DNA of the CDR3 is TGCAGCGTATATACAGGAGTAAGGGGCTACACCTTC. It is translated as CSVYTGVRGYTF.

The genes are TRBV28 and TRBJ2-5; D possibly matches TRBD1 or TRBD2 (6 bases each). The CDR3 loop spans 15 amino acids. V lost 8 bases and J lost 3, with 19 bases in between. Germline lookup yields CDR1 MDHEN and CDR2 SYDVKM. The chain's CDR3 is CASSPNRRGEETQYF. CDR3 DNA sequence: TGTGCCAGCTCCCCAAACAGGAGGGGGGAAGAGACCCAGTACTTC.

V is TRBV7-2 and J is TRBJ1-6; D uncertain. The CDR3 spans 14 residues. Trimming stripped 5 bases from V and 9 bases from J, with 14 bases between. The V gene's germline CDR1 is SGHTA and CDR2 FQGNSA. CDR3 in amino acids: CASSLEALRSPLHF. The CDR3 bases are TGTGCCAGCAGCCTGGAGGCCCTGCGTTCACCCCTCCACTTT.

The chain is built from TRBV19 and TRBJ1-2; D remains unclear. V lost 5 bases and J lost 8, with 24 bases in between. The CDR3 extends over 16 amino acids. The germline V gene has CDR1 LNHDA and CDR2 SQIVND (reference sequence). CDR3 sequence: CASSPSGSTGLYGYTF. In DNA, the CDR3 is TGTGCCAGTAGTCCGTCTGGCTCCACGGGATTGTACGGCTACACCTTC.

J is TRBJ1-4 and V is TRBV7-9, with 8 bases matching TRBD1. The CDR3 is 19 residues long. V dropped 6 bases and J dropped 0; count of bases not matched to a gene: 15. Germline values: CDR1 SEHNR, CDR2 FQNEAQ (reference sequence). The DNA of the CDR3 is TGTGCCAGCAGGCAAGCCGGACAGGGAAAGAATGCAACTAATGAAAAACTGTTTTTT. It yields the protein CASRQAGQGKNATNEKLFF.

CDR3 DNA sequence: TGTGCCAGCAGCCCACCGACAGTCTCTGGAAACACCATATATTTT. Its protein product is CASSPPTVSGNTIYF. The V gene is TRBV21-1, the J gene TRBJ1-3; the table's D call TRBD1 went unverified against the DNA. TRBV21-1 corresponds to a pseudogene. The CDR3 covers 15 residues.

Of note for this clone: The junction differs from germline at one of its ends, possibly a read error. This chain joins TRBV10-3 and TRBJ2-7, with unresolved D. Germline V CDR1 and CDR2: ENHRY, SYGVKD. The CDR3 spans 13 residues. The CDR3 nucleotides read TGTGCCAGCAGTCTCGGGCCCAACTACGAGCAGTACTTC. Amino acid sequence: CASSLGPNYEQYF.

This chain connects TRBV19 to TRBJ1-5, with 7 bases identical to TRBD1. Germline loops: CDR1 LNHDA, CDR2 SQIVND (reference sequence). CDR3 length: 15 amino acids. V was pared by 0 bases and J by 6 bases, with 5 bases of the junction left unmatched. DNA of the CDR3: TGTGCCAGTAGTATAGACGGGACAGTAAGTCAGCCCCAGCATTTT. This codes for CASSIDGTVSQPQHF.

The CDR3 spells CASSLGHRTGELFF. The CDR3 DNA reads TGCGCCAGCAGCTTGGGACACCGCACCGGGGAGCTGTTTTTT. The chain is built from TRBV5-1 and TRBJ2-2; D uncertain. Trimming shortened V by 0 bases and J by 4 bases, and 7 bases separated the two germline ends. The CDR3 covers 14 residues. Germline loops: CDR1 SGHRS, CDR2 YFSETQ.